A selection of T cell receptor beta chains follows, all from one sample in a study of post-analysis software for immune sequencing data. TCRdb re-called the PCR reads with MiXCR, one entry per CDR3 protein. The repertoire holds roughly 800,000 distinct CDR3 sequences, about 53% seen once, with around 4.5% in the top ten. What was sequenced was blood. The receptors come from a girl aged 10-17 years with multiple sclerosis. CDR3s include the opening cysteine and the closing phenylalanine or tryptophan. The order of the fields is clone size, V gene, J gene, D gene, CDR3 protein, CDR3 DNA. The D gene is left open where the match is weak. Where a row states a size, it is once, few, many or the class of an expanded clone; other rows omit it.

>.|TRBV20-1|TRBJ2-5|.
CSARSAGWETQYF
TGCAGTGCTAGATCGGCTGGGTGGGAGACTCAGTACTTC
>few|TRBV6-2/TRBV6-3|TRBJ2-7|TRBD1
CASSWDRLREQYF
TGTGCCAGCAGTTGGGACAGGCTGCGGGAGCAGTACTTC
>.|TRBV20-1|TRBJ1-1|.
CSARAGETEAFF
TGCAGTGCCCGAGCAGGGGAGACTGAAGCTTTCTTT
>.|TRBV7-9|TRBJ1-2|TRBD1
CANSSQGANNYGYTF
TGTGCCAACAGCTCCCAGGGGGCTAATAACTATGGCTACACCTTC
>.|TRBV5-5|TRBJ2-1|TRBD2
CASSSLGLAGYEQFF
TGTGCCAGCAGCTCCCTAGGGCTAGCGGGGTATGAGCAGTTCTTC
>.|TRBV6-5|TRBJ1-5|.
CASSWGSGDQPQHF
TGTGCCAGCAGCTGGGGGTCGGGGGATCAGCCCCAGCATTTT
>.|TRBV5-1|TRBJ2-7|.
CASSLLRPTDEQYF
TGCGCCAGCAGCTTGCTTCGGCCAACCGACGAGCAGTACTTC
>.|TRBV5-1|TRBJ1-1|.
CASSLEVRGLNTEAFF
TGCGCCAGCAGCTTGGAAGTTCGAGGGTTGAACACTGAAGCTTTCTTT
>.|TRBV4-1|TRBJ2-4|.
CASSQKLGPLAKNIQYF
TGCGCCAGCAGCCAAAAACTGGGACCTTTAGCCAAAAACATTCAGTACTTC
>few|TRBV7-8|TRBJ2-5|TRBD2
CASSSIAGKEYF
TGTGCCAGCAGCTCTATAGCGGGGAAGGAGTACTTC
>.|TRBV29-1|TRBJ2-3|.
CSVEGSEGSYTQYF
TGCAGCGTTGAAGGAAGTGAGGGATCTTATACGCAGTATTTT
>.|TRBV7-6|TRBJ2-5|.
CASSLDQEGEQYF
TGTGCCAGCAGCTTAGACCAAGAGGGGGAGCAGTACTTC
>.|TRBV4-1|TRBJ2-5|TRBD2
CASSPIAGLGETQYF
TGCGCCAGCAGCCCCATAGCGGGGCTAGGAGAGACCCAGTACTTC
>few|TRBV29-1|TRBJ2-7|TRBD1
CSVVPGQGFSEQYF
TGCAGCGTTGTGCCGGGACAGGGATTCTCCGAGCAGTACTTC
>.|TRBV7-9|TRBJ1-1|.
CASSLWSRNTEAFF
TGTGCCAGCAGCTTATGGTCCCGGAACACTGAAGCTTTCTTT
>.|TRBV10-3|TRBJ1-2|.
CAISDSGKNYGYTF
TGTGCCATCAGCGACTCGGGGAAGAACTATGGCTACACCTTC
>.|TRBV7-9|TRBJ2-7|.
CASSLRSGQLISYEQYF
TGTGCCAGCAGCTTACGCTCAGGACAGTTAATCTCCTACGAGCAGTACTTC
>few|TRBV29-1|TRBJ1-5|.
CSVKTGGNQPQHF
TGCAGCGTGAAGACAGGAGGTAATCAGCCCCAGCATTTT
>.|TRBV5-1|TRBJ1-5|.
CASSEGLGGQPQHF
TGCGCCAGCAGTGAGGGACTTGGTGGTCAGCCCCAGCATTTT
>few|TRBV27|TRBJ2-1|TRBD1
CASSPFSGQGSSGNEQFF
TGTGCCAGCAGTCCCTTTTCCGGACAGGGGAGTTCCGGCAATGAGCAGTTCTTC
>.|TRBV3-1|TRBJ2-7|TRBD2
CASSQFKREGLGEQYF
TGTGCCAGCAGCCAATTTAAGCGGGAGGGCCTTGGGGAGCAGTACTTC
>.|TRBV11-1|TRBJ2-7|.
CASSPEASFNEQYF
TGTGCCAGCAGCCCCGAAGCCAGCTTCAACGAGCAGTACTTC
>.|TRBV12-3/TRBV12-4|TRBJ2-3|TRBD1
CASSSNPGQLTYTQYF
TGTGCCAGCAGTTCAAACCCGGGACAGCTCACATATACGCAGTATTTT
>.|TRBV20-1|TRBJ2-7|TRBD1
CSASPDREVYEQYF
TGCAGTGCTTCTCCGGACAGGGAGGTTTACGAGCAGTACTTC
>.|TRBV12-3/TRBV12-4|TRBJ2-2|.
CASSLWRPNTGELFF
TGTGCCAGCAGTTTATGGCGGCCGAACACCGGGGAGCTGTTTTTT
>.|TRBV12-3/TRBV12-4|TRBJ2-5|.
CASSAIQETQYF
TGTGCCAGCAGTGCTATCCAAGAGACCCAGTACTTC
>once|TRBV3-1|TRBJ2-3|TRBD1
CASSQEVPGQGNGDTQYF
TGTGCCAGCAGCCAAGAAGTTCCGGGACAGGGGAACGGAGATACGCAGTATTTT
>few|TRBV20-1|TRBJ2-5|TRBD2
CSARAGAVGETQYF
TGCAGTGCTAGGGCGGGAGCTGTGGGGGAGACCCAGTACTTC